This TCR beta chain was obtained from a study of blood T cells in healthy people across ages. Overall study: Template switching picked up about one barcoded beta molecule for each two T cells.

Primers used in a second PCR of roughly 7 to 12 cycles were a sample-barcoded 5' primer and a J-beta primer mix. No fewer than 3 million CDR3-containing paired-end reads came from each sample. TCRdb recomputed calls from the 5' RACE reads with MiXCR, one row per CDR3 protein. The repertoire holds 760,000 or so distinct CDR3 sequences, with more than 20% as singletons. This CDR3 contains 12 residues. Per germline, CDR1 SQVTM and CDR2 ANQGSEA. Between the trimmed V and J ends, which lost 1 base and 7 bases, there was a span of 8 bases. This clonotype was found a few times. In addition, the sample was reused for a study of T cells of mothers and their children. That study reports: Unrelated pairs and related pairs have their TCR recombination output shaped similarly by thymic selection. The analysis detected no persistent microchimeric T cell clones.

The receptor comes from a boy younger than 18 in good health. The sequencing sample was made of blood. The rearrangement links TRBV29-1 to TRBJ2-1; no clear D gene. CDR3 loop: CSVEGNWNEQFF. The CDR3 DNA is TGCAGCGTTGAAGGTAACTGGAATGAGCAGTTCTTC.